This record covers a single T cell receptor beta chain. This table comes from immunoSEQ multiplex PCR, and its TCRdb copy is limited to in-frame clones, with some not included. The sample carries 2,200 or so clones, more than 65% recorded once. From germline, CDR1 is PRHDT and CDR2 FYEKMQ (reference sequence). The CDR3 loop spans 15 amino acids. With V trimmed by 4 bases and J by 3 bases, 5 bases remained unmatched. This record comes from a study of T cell clonotyping in hematopoietic cell transplantation. The chain uses TRBV13 and TRBJ2-5, with 10 bases that match TRBD2. This TCR was sampled from a male patient aged 45-60 years who had an allogeneic stem cell transplant from a related donor, so the T cells may come from the graft donor. Some clones in this sample may be carry-over from other donors' samples. The source material was PBMCs, sampled 100 days after allogeneic stem cell transplant. The CDR3 spells CASSSPSGREETQYF. The CDR3 bases are TGTGCCAGCAGCTCCCCTAGCGGGAGAGAAGAGACCCAGTACTTC.